Below are 6 T cell receptor beta chains sequenced from a single sample in a study of tumor-infiltrating lymphocytes in primary liver carcinoma. Taking roughly 20-34 mg of unsorted bulk tissue, the authors co-extracted RNA and DNA. Synthesis of TCR beta cDNA was carried out from 500 ng total RNA with a constant-region primer. Each TCR beta library was derived from three nested multiplex PCR rounds that employed slightly modified ARM-PCR. Both of the initial two PCR rounds ran for roughly 10 cycles and employed TRBV1-TRBV30 forward primers alongside a C-beta reverse primer. TCRdb redid the calling of the multiplex PCR reads with MiXCR, one entry per CDR3 protein. The table has more than 90,000 distinct CDR3 sequences, more than 65% seen once. Material: liver tumor tissue from sampling region 2. The subset is: tumor region T2, inferior pole. These receptors all stem from a woman aged 55-70 years with primary liver carcinoma and hepatitis B virus infection.

This rearrangement joins TRBV10-3 to TRBJ2-1; 9 nucleotides align to TRBD1. After removal of 6 bases from V and 8 bases from J, the junction contained 14 bases not matched to a gene. CDR3 length: 16 amino acids. CDR1 and CDR2 from the germline V gene are ENHRY and SYGVKD. CDR3 sequence: CAIRTGGVTGYYEQFF. The CDR3 coding sequence is TGTGCCATCAGGACAGGGGGAGTCACGGGTTACTATGAGCAGTTCTTC.

This clonotype came up many times. The J gene is TRBJ2-7, the V gene TRBV5-5, with TRBD1 matching over 7 bases. Losses at the gene ends were 3 bases for V and 3 bases for J; bases not matched to a gene: 9. CDR1 is SGHKS and CDR2 is YYEKEE in the germline V gene (reference sequence). The CDR3 has 15 amino acids. The CDR3 is CASSSPDRLSYEQYF. The CDR3 DNA reads as TGTGCCAGCAGCTCCCCGGACAGGCTAAGCTACGAGCAGTACTTC.

The chain recombines TRBV6-1 with TRBJ2-1; D perhaps matches TRBD2 (6 bases). V lost 5 bases to trimming and J lost 9 bases, with 17 bases between them. The CDR3 consists of 14 residues. CDR1 is MNHNS, CDR2 SASEGT, per germline. For the CDR3, the DNA is TGTGCCAGCAGTATAGGGACTCTGGGATCTGAGCAGTTCTTC. Translation gives CASSIGTLGSEQFF.

Remarks on this clonotype: Because the CDR3 is missing its conserved closing phenylalanine or tryptophan, this is likely a read error. The CDR3 DNA is TGTGCCAGCAGTTTCGAGACAGGGGTTGGCCAGCCCCAGCATCTT. This encodes CASSFETGVGQPQHL. The chain combines TRBV12-3 or TRBV12-4 with TRBJ1-5; 8 nucleotides agree with TRBD1. The CDR3 has 15 amino acids. V gave up 3 bases and J gave up 7 bases; unmatched junction bases: 8.

As to this clonotype: Compared with germline, one end of the junction differs, possibly owing to a read error. The genes are TRBV4-1 and TRBJ1-2; D possibly corresponds to TRBD1 (6 bases). The CDR3 has 15 residues. Germline values: CDR1 MGHRA, CDR2 YSYEKL. CDR3 residues: CVSSQQGGAVYGYTF. CDR3 DNA: TGCGTCAGCAGCCAACAGGGAGGGGCTGTGTATGGCTACACCTTC.

Many counts were recorded for this clonotype. This chain connects TRBV5-1 to TRBJ2-3, with D perhaps being TRBD1 or TRBD2 (5 bases each). Germline loops: CDR1 SGHRS, CDR2 YFSETQ. Trimming shortened V by 4 bases and J by 2 bases, and 11 bases separated the two germline ends. The CDR3 sequence is 14 residues long. CDR3 sequence: CASSLGTATDTQYF. The CDR3 region has the DNA TGCGCCAGCAGCCTAGGGACCGCCACAGATACGCAGTATTTT.